This T cell receptor (beta chain) was documented in a study of OX40 agonist ivuxolimab in advanced cancers. Study background: One hepatocellular carcinoma and a couple of cutaneous melanoma patients partially responded. Whole-study results and caveats: Low normalized clonal expansion also occurred in some nonresponding patients.

Here immunoSEQ multiplex PCR was the method, and the copy in TCRdb shows in-frame clones only, minus some. Among around 70,000 clones listed, around 93% were seen once. The CDR3 contains 14 residues. CDR1 is LGHNA, CDR2 YNFKEQ, per germline. V lost 2 bases to trimming and J lost 4 bases, with 11 bases between them. With respect to this clone: Its antigen remains unidentified.

The chain joins TRBV4-2 to TRBJ1-2; maybe TRBD1 (6 bases). This sequence originates from an adult with an advanced solid tumor such as melanoma, head and neck, liver or kidney cancer. Sample: CD4+ or CD8+ T cells sorted from blood, taken in a trial of the OX40 agonist ivuxolimab. The CDR3: CASSQYAGVYGYTF. In DNA, the CDR3 is TGTGCCAGCAGCCAATATGCAGGGGTCTATGGCTACACCTTC.